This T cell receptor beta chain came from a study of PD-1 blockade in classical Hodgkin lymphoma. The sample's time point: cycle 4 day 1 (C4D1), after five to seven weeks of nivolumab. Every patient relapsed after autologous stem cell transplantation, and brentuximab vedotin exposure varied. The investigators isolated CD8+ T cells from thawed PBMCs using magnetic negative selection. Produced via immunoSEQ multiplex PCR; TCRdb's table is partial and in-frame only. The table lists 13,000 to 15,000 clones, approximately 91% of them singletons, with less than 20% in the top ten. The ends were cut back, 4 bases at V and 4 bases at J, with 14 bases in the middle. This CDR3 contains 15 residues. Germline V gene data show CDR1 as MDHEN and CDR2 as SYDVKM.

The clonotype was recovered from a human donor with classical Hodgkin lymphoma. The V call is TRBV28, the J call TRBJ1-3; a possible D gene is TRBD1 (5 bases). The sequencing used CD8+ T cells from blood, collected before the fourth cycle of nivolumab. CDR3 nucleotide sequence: TGTGCCAGCAGTTGCAGGGCTGACGCCGGAAACACCATATATTTT. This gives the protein CASSCRADAGNTIYF.